Below, 27 T cell receptor beta chains from the same sample are listed, as sequenced in a study of early T cells in non-severe SARS-CoV-2 infection. From the 5' RACE reads, TCRdb called clonotypes with MiXCR, one entry per CDR3 protein. This sample has about 92,000 distinct CDR3 sequences, with approximately 15% found just once. Sequenced material: whole blood. Receptor source: an adult who was a healthcare worker with PCR-confirmed SARS-CoV-2 infection or an uninfected control (not recorded which).

The chain has TRBV20-1 and TRBJ1-5; D unresolved. Trimming removed 0 bases from V and 6 bases from J, with 9 bases in between. CDR1 and CDR2 from the germline V gene are DFQATT and SNEGSKA (reference sequence). The CDR3 length is 13 residues. The CDR3 sequence is CSARDSVGQPQHF. The CDR3 DNA sequence: TGCAGTGCTAGAGATTCGGTCGGTCAGCCCCAGCATTTT.

This clonotype was observed a handful of times. The rearrangement links TRBV28 to TRBJ1-4, with no clear D. The CDR3 spans 13 residues. V was clipped by 8 bases and J by 6 bases, with 13 bases between them. CDR1 and CDR2 from the germline V gene are MDHEN and SYDVKM. DNA of the CDR3: TGTGCCAGCGAGAATTATGAGGATGAAAAACTGTTTTTT. This translates into CASENYEDEKLFF.

At least ten counts were recorded for this clonotype. The chain combines TRBV19 with TRBJ2-5; D is ambiguous. The V end lost 1 base, the J end lost 4 bases, and 13 bases lay between the germline ends. This CDR3 has 15 amino acids. CDR1 LNHDA and CDR2 SQIVND come from the germline V gene (reference sequence). In DNA, the CDR3 is TGTGCCAGTAGTATAGGGCGGACCACGGGAGAGACCCAGTACTTC. It codes for CASSIGRTTGETQYF.

This clonotype was observed many times. The rearrangement uses TRBV5-5 and TRBJ1-6, with D possibly matching TRBD1 (5 bases). Looked up from germline, CDR1 is SGHKS and CDR2 is YYEKEE (reference sequence). This CDR3 contains 18 residues. Between the trimmed V and J ends, which lost 4 bases and 1 base, there was a span of 18 bases. CDR3 in DNA: TGTGCCAGCAGCGCCAGGCCAGGGATGAATTCCTATAATTCACCCCTCCACTTT. As protein: CASSARPGMNSYNSPLHF.

The CDR3 loop reads CASSLEGSSTDTQYF. CDR3 bases: TGTGCCAGCAGCTTAGAGGGATCTAGCACAGATACGCAGTATTTT. The V and J genes are TRBV7-2 and TRBJ2-3; no clear D. CDR1 SGHTA and CDR2 FQGNSA come from the germline V gene. V was cut by 1 base and J by 0 bases, with 8 bases left in between. The CDR3 length is 15 residues.

This clonotype came up a few times. This sequence joins TRBV29-1 and TRBJ2-6; D is perhaps TRBD1 or TRBD2 (5 bases each). V was pared by 6 bases and J by 0 bases, with 15 bases between. Germline V gene data show CDR1 as SQVTM and CDR2 as ANQGSEA. The CDR3 is 16 amino acids. In DNA, the CDR3 is TGCAGCGTGATGGGGCGCGGGTTCTCTGGGGCCAACGTCCTGACTTTC. It encodes CSVMGRGFSGANVLTF. The variable domain in full, completed from reference TRBV29-1 and TRBJ2-6, reads SAVISQKPSRDICQRGTSLTIQCQVDSQVTMMFWYRQQPGQSLTLIATANQGSEATYESGFVIDKFPISRPNLTFSTLTVSNMSPEDSSIYLCSVMGRGFSGANVLTFGAGSRLTVL.

V gene TRBV5-5 combines with J gene TRBJ1-1, with D uncertain. Looked up from germline, CDR1 is SGHKS and CDR2 is YYEKEE (reference sequence). The CDR3 is 16 amino acids. V gave up 1 base and J gave up 1 base, with 14 bases separating them. CDR3 region: CASSLPWLDRNTEAFF. The CDR3 nucleotides read TGTGCCAGCAGCTTGCCTTGGTTAGATCGGAACACTGAAGCTTTCTTT.

This clonotype was counted many times. The rearrangement joins TRBV29-1 to TRBJ2-5; 10 bases align to TRBD1. Trimming at V came to 7 bases and at J to 1 base, leaving 3 bases not matched to a gene. CDR1 and CDR2 from the germline V gene are SQVTM and ANQGSEA. This CDR3 spans 13 amino acids. In DNA, the CDR3 is TGCAGCGCCCGGACAGGGGGCCAAGAGACCCAGTACTTC. It encodes CSARTGGQETQYF.

This clonotype came up a few times. The chain recombines TRBV28 with TRBJ2-2, with D perhaps matching TRBD2 (6 bases). Trimming removed 6 bases at V and 0 bases at J, with 8 bases between. Germline V lookup: CDR1 MDHEN, CDR2 SYDVKM. This CDR3 is 14 amino acids long. The CDR3 bases are TGTGCCAGCAGGGGACTTACGAACACCGGGGAGCTGTTTTTT. It yields the protein CASRGLTNTGELFF.

The table lists this clonotype with a few counts. This CDR3 reads CAWARRDDPYEQYF. The DNA for the CDR3 is TGTGCCTGGGCGCGGCGCGACGACCCCTACGAGCAGTACTTC. The V gene is TRBV21-1, the J gene TRBJ2-7; the table's D call, TRBD1, was not checked against the DNA. TRBV21-1 is termed a pseudogene. The CDR3 runs to 14 residues.

The chain couples TRBV7-6 to TRBJ2-1; D not certain. V lost 10 bases, J lost 9 bases, and 19 bases lay in between. CDR3 length: 13 residues. CDR1 is SGHVS, CDR2 FNYEAQ, per germline. The CDR3 loop is CATTTPPHGEQFF. As DNA, the CDR3 is TGTGCCACCACCACTCCCCCTCACGGTGAGCAGTTCTTC.

The table lists this clonotype with a few counts. This chain joins TRBV5-4 and TRBJ2-3; TRBD2 is a possible D gene (5 bases). This CDR3 contains 17 residues. Trimming took 4 bases from V and 1 from J, leaving 19 bases between them. CDR1 is SGHNT, CDR2 YYREEE, per germline (reference sequence). CDR3 sequence reads: CASSVLHLGDGTDTQYF. CDR3 in DNA: TGTGCCAGCAGCGTACTCCATCTCGGGGATGGCACAGATACGCAGTATTTT.

This chain uses TRBV5-5 with TRBJ1-1, with D possibly matching TRBD1 (5 bases). The length of the CDR3 is 12 residues. The germline V gene encodes CDR1 SGHKS and CDR2 YYEKEE (reference sequence). Trimming removed 2 bases from V and 7 bases from J, with 9 bases in between. Written as DNA, the CDR3 is TGTGCCAGCAGCTTTGATGGGGGTGAAGCTTTCTTT. It translates to CASSFDGGEAFF.

The chain carries TRBV28 and TRBJ1-4; 7 positions match TRBD1. The CDR3 has 15 amino acids. Germline values: CDR1 MDHEN, CDR2 SYDVKM. V shed 4 bases, J shed 8 bases, and the junction held 10 bases outside the gene matches. Here the CDR3 DNA reads TGTGCCAGCAGTTCAACCGGGACAGAGGACGAAAAACTGTTTTTT. It encodes CASSSTGTEDEKLFF.

The J gene is TRBJ2-1, the V gene TRBV3-1; D perhaps matches TRBD2 (5 bases). The CDR3 spans 15 residues. Germline loops: CDR1 LGHDT, CDR2 YNNKEL (reference sequence). V lost 4 bases to trimming and J lost 4 bases, with 14 bases between them. CDR3 nucleotides: TGTGCCAGCAGCCCCGACCGTCGGGGTTACAATGAGCAGTTCTTC. Protein: CASSPDRRGYNEQFF.

This clonotype was seen many times. The chain carries TRBV5-1 and TRBJ1-1; 7 bases line up with TRBD1. The CDR3 contains 14 residues. The germline V gene has CDR1 SGHRS and CDR2 YFSETQ. J gave up 0 bases and V 5 bases, and 4 bases lay outside the gene matches. This chain's CDR3 is CASRQGTMNTEAFF. The CDR3 DNA reads TGCGCCAGCAGACAGGGGACGATGAACACTGAAGCTTTCTTT.

This clonotype was picked up a small number of times. V usage is TRBV20-1 and J usage is TRBJ2-3; D unclear. V dropped 5 bases and J dropped 3 bases, with 15 bases sitting between them. The CDR3 consists of 14 residues. Per germline, CDR1 DFQATT and CDR2 SNEGSKA (reference sequence). The DNA of the CDR3 is TGCAGTGCTGGCGACTTTCGAAAAACAGATACGCAGTATTTT. This codes for CSAGDFRKTDTQYF.

There are many counts of this clonotype. V is TRBV5-1 and J is TRBJ2-7; no firm D call. The CDR3 totals 11 residues. Germline loops: CDR1 SGHRS, CDR2 YFSETQ. V was pared by 0 bases and J by 5 bases, with 3 bases between. This chain's CDR3 is CASSLANEQYF. The CDR3 DNA sequence: TGCGCCAGCAGCTTGGCAAACGAGCAGTACTTC.

The rearrangement links TRBV11-2 to TRBJ2-3; weak D call: TRBD2 (6 bases). The CDR3 is made up of 17 amino acids. The V end lost 5 bases, the J end lost 0 bases, and 18 bases lay between the germline ends. Germline V CDR1 and CDR2: SGHAT, FQNNGV. The CDR3 DNA reads TGTGCCAGCAGCCCCGGATCTTGGGGGACTAGCACAGATACGCAGTATTTT. It encodes CASSPGSWGTSTDTQYF.

This clonotype appeared many times. The chain is built from TRBV18 and TRBJ1-2; 8 bases line up with TRBD1. The J segment lost 7 bases and the V segment lost 2 bases, leaving 9 bases of the junction unmatched. The CDR3 runs to 15 residues. CDR1 is KGHSH and CDR2 is LQKENI in the germline V gene. CDR3 residues: CASSPDLDRAPGYTF. CDR3 sequence (DNA): TGTGCCAGCTCACCAGACCTGGACAGGGCGCCTGGCTACACCTTC.

This clonotype was seen a few times. The chain is built from TRBV11-2 and TRBJ2-5; TRBD2 aligns across 9 bases. The CDR3 runs to 18 residues. Germline V gene data show CDR1 as SGHAT and CDR2 as FQNNGV. Trimming removed 1 base from V and 1 base from J; junction bases left unmatched: 10. The CDR3 region is CASSLVKGLAGRQETQYF. Here the CDR3 DNA reads TGTGCCAGCAGCTTAGTCAAGGGGCTAGCGGGACGCCAAGAGACCCAGTACTTC.

The rearrangement uses TRBV5-1 and TRBJ2-5; perhaps TRBD2 as D (5 bases). Germline loops: CDR1 SGHRS, CDR2 YFSETQ. Trimming stripped 0 bases from V and 5 bases from J, with 14 bases between. The CDR3 consists of 15 residues. The CDR3 DNA reads as TGCGCCAGCAGCTTGGTAGGGAGAGGCGGGGAGACCCAGTACTTC. The encoded protein is CASSLVGRGGETQYF. Complete variable domain (other parts from reference TRBV5-1 and TRBJ2-5): KAGVTQTPRYLIKTRGQQVTLSCSPISGHRSVSWYQQTPGQGLQFLFEYFSETQRNKGNFPGRFSGRQFSNSRSEMNVSTLELGDSALYLCASSLVGRGGETQYFGPGTRLLVL.

V usage is TRBV4-1 and J usage is TRBJ2-5; D is undetermined. The length of the CDR3 is 14 residues. Germline CDR1 is MGHRA and CDR2 is YSYEKL. The V gene lost 1 base and the J gene lost 3 bases, with 9 bases spanning the gap. CDR3 in amino acids: CASSQVQWEETQYF. CDR3 bases: TGCGCCAGCAGCCAAGTACAGTGGGAAGAGACCCAGTACTTC.

There are a few counts of this clonotype. The rearrangement links TRBV6-5 to TRBJ1-5; possible D gene TRBD1, 6 bases. The CDR3 is made up of 17 amino acids. V lost 0 bases to trimming and J lost 0 bases, with 12 bases between them. Germline values: CDR1 MNHEY, CDR2 SVGAGI. The CDR3 nucleotides read TGTGCCAGCAGTTACTCAGGGGGAACGGATAGCAATCAGCCCCAGCATTTT. This encodes CASSYSGGTDSNQPQHF.

This chain uses TRBV7-9 with TRBJ2-1, with TRBD1 identical over 9 bases. CDR3 size: 15 residues. J was trimmed by 5 bases and V by 5 bases; bases with no gene match: 7. Germline V lookup: CDR1 SEHNR, CDR2 FQNEAQ (reference sequence). In DNA, the CDR3 is TGTGCCAGCAGCCCAGGGACAGGGAGGAACAATGAGCAGTTCTTC. This translates into CASSPGTGRNNEQFF.

This clonotype showed up many times. The chain joins TRBV7-3 to TRBJ2-1, with 11 nucleotides matching TRBD2. Per germline, CDR1 SGHTA and CDR2 FQGTGA. V shed 3 bases, J shed 8 bases, and the junction held 6 bases outside the gene matches. The CDR3 has 15 amino acids. In DNA form, the CDR3 reads TGTGCCAGCAGCTTGGTAGCGGGAGGGAGGCATGAGCAGTTCTTC. Translated: CASSLVAGGRHEQFF.

The rearrangement uses TRBV6-5 and TRBJ2-1; 7 nucleotides agree with TRBD2. From germline, CDR1 is MNHEY and CDR2 SVGAGI. The CDR3 extends over 14 amino acids. J gave up 7 bases and V 7 bases, and 10 bases lay outside the gene matches. CDR3 residues: CASISSGRGNEQFF. As DNA, the CDR3 is TGTGCCAGCATATCTAGCGGTCGAGGGAATGAGCAGTTCTTC.